What follows are 3 T cell receptor beta chains derived from one specimen sequenced in a study of blood T cell repertoires in COVID-19. Sequenced by immunoSEQ multiplex PCR; TCRdb stores in-frame clones only, minus some. The sample shows fewer than 300,000 clones, roughly 85% of them seen only once. The material sequenced was peripheral blood. All receptors derive from a woman younger than 35 with acute or convalescent COVID-19.

The chain is built from TRBV11-3 and TRBJ2-2, with TRBD2 matching 11 bases. Germline lookup yields CDR1 SGHNT and CDR2 YENEEA. The CDR3 is 17 residues long. Unmatched junction bases numbered 11, after V lost 5 bases and J lost 6 bases. The CDR3 nucleotides are TGTGCCAGCAGCGTTCTAGCGGGAGGAGGCGGGGCCGGGGAGCTGTTTTTT. Its translation is CASSVLAGGGGAGELFF.

This clone came up once. The chain recombines TRBV2 with TRBJ1-1; 9 nucleotides agree with TRBD1. J lost 1 base, V lost 8 bases, and 8 bases had no gene match. Germline V gives CDR1 SNHLY, CDR2 FYNNEI. The CDR3 runs 15 residues. The CDR3 DNA follows: TGTGCCAGCGGATCACAGGGGGCTGCGAACACTGAAGCTTTCTTT. This codes for CASGSQGAANTEAFF.

The rearrangement joins TRBV6-6 to TRBJ1-1; 7 bases fit TRBD1. V was clipped by 10 bases and J by 0 bases; unmatched bases: 8. Per the germline V gene, CDR1 is MNHNY and CDR2 is SVGAGI (reference sequence). This CDR3 has 14 residues. The CDR3 coding sequence is TGTGCCACCCGACAGGGAGGAATGAACACTGAAGCTTTCTTT. Translation: CATRQGGMNTEAFF.